This record concerns one T cell receptor beta chain sequence. Its antigen is currently unknown. CDR1 and CDR2 from the germline V gene are WSHSY and SAAADI. Unmatched junction bases numbered 8, after V lost 2 bases and J lost 9 bases. The length of the CDR3 is 14 residues. Constant-region reverse primers amplified full-length variable regions, followed by semi-nested Nested Universal Primer A PCR. TCRdb re-derived calls from the 5' RACE reads in MiXCR, one entry per CDR3 protein. Here the sample spans some 62,000 distinct CDR3 sequences, 25% to 30% being singletons. Naive CD4+ T cells were purified with Tregs depleted by CD25. Study-level results: Larger-cohort validation covered only one TCR beta V-J rearrangement. Tumor memory CD4+ T cell TCR gene usage was found to cluster with blood and lymph node memory CD4+ cells and with lymph node naive CD4+ cells.

Material for sequencing was tumor-infiltrating naive CD4+ T cells sorted from the breast tumor. As to subset: naive CD4+ T cells, CD4+CD45RA+CD25-. The source is a female donor with breast cancer. V is TRBV10-2 and J is TRBJ2-7, with 9 bases matching TRBD1. CDR3 region: CASSETGQGLRQYF. The DNA for the CDR3 is TGCGCCAGCAGTGAGACGGGACAGGGTTTACGGCAGTACTTC.